These 28 T cell receptor beta chains share one sample of origin, sequenced in a study of OX40 agonist ivuxolimab in advanced cancers. Sequenced by immunoSEQ multiplex PCR; TCRdb stores in-frame clones only, minus some. This table has around 70,000 clones, roughly 82% appearing once. The sample consisted of CD4+ or CD8+ T cells sorted from blood, taken in a trial of the OX40 agonist ivuxolimab. These receptors all come from an adult with an advanced solid tumor such as melanoma, head and neck, liver or kidney cancer.

This clone is termed medium-sized (0.01 to 0.1%). The chain joins TRBV5-1 to TRBJ2-7; 10 nucleotides line up with TRBD1. This CDR3 is built from 14 residues. The junction had 5 bases not matched to a gene; V was cut back by 4 bases and J by 4 bases. Germline V gives CDR1 SGHRS, CDR2 YFSETQ. This chain's CDR3 is CASSPGTGEYEQYF. The CDR3 region has the DNA TGCGCCAGCAGCCCGGGGACAGGGGAGTACGAGCAGTACTTC.

This chain connects TRBV7-9 to TRBJ1-1; TRBD1 might be the D (6 bases). Trimming cost V 5 bases and J 6 bases, with 16 bases left between them. The CDR3 runs to 14 residues. Germline CDR1 and CDR2: SEHNR and FQNEAQ (reference sequence). CDR3 protein: CASSRDGGAAEAFF. In nucleotides, the CDR3 is TGTGCCAGCAGCCGAGATGGGGGGGCCGCTGAAGCTTTCTTT.

In this sample, this clone is medium-sized. The chain uses TRBV6-1 and TRBJ1-2; unclear D gene. V was trimmed by 4 bases and J by 4 bases, leaving 10 bases between them. The length of the CDR3 is 13 residues. Germline CDR1 is MNHNS and CDR2 is SASEGT. CDR3 in DNA: TGTGCCAGCAGTGCCCAGGATTTCTATGGCTACACCTTC. Amino acid sequence: CASSAQDFYGYTF.

In this sample, this clone turned up once. This sequence joins TRBV11-2 and TRBJ2-5; D gene uncertain. Trimming took 5 bases from V and 5 from J, leaving 6 bases between them. The CDR3 has 11 residues. From germline, CDR1 is SGHAT and CDR2 FQNNGV. For the CDR3, the DNA is TGTGCCAGCAGCGTCAGGGAGACCCAGTACTTC. Amino acids: CASSVRETQYF. Combining the CDR3 with reference TRBV11-2 and TRBJ2-5 gives the whole variable domain EAGVAQSPRYKIIEKRQSVAFWCNPISGHATLYWYQQILGQGPKLLIQFQNNGVVDDSQLPKDRFSAERLKGVDSTLKIQPAKLEDSAVYLCASSVRETQYFGPGTRLLVL.

CDR3 DNA sequence: TGCGCCAGCAGCTTGGTGTCAGGGACATACAATGAGCAGTTCTTC. Translation gives CASSLVSGTYNEQFF. The genes are TRBV5-1 and TRBJ2-1, with D perhaps matching TRBD1 (6 bases). The CDR3 extends over 15 amino acids. Trimming cost V 0 bases and J 4 bases, with 11 bases left between them. CDR1 SGHRS and CDR2 YFSETQ come from the germline V gene.

This sequence joins TRBV7-2 and TRBJ1-1; no reliable D call. The CDR3 sequence is 16 residues long. The germline V gene encodes CDR1 SGHTA and CDR2 FQGNSA. V lost 1 base and J 0 bases, leaving 12 bases between the germline ends. The CDR3 nucleotides are TGTGCCAGCAGCTTAGATCGGTTAGGATTGAACACTGAAGCTTTCTTT. This encodes CASSLDRLGLNTEAFF.

The rearrangement joins TRBV7-2 to TRBJ1-2, with D perhaps matching TRBD1 (6 bases). The CDR3 covers 15 residues. Deletions cut 1 base from V and 0 bases from J, with 9 bases between. CDR1 is SGHTA and CDR2 is FQGNSA in the germline V gene. The CDR3 sequence is CASSLVGGPNYGYTF. CDR3 DNA: TGTGCCAGCAGCTTAGTGGGGGGGCCTAACTATGGCTACACCTTC.

In its sample, this clone was seen once. The chain couples TRBV7-9 to TRBJ2-1; D may correspond to TRBD1 or TRBD2 (5 bases each). The germline V gene encodes CDR1 SEHNR and CDR2 FQNEAQ (reference sequence). This CDR3 comprises 14 residues. V lost 3 bases, J lost 4 bases, and 10 bases lay in between. The CDR3 reads CASSFGTSYNEQFF. The CDR3 nucleotides are TGTGCCAGCAGCTTCGGGACCTCATACAATGAGCAGTTCTTC.

This clone was counted once. The chain has TRBV4-1 and TRBJ1-2, with TRBD1 as a possible D gene (5 bases). The CDR3 has 14 amino acids. The germline CDR1 and CDR2 sequences are MGHRA and YSYEKL. The germline V and J ends were trimmed by 0 bases and 6 bases, with 11 bases remaining between them. Here the CDR3 DNA reads TGCGCCAGCAGCCAAGATCTCGGGACCCATGGCTACACCTTC. It encodes CASSQDLGTHGYTF.

The genes are TRBV7-2 and TRBJ2-3, with 8 bases identical to TRBD1. Per germline, CDR1 SGHTA and CDR2 FQGNSA. With 5 bases clipped from V and 5 bases from J, the junction kept 6 bases outside the gene matches. CDR3 size: 14 residues. DNA of the CDR3: TGTGCCAGCAGCCCCGGACAGGGTCGAGATACGCAGTATTTT. This encodes CASSPGQGRDTQYF. Using reference TRBV7-2 and TRBJ2-3 for the parts outside the CDR3, the full variable domain is GAGVSQSPSNKVTEKGKDVELRCDPISGHTALYWYRQSLGQGLEFLIYFQGNSAPDKSGLPSDRFSAERTGGSVSTLTIQRTQQEDSAVYLCASSPGQGRDTQYFGPGTRLTVL.

This clone has only one observation. The gene calls are TRBV7-2 and TRBJ2-3; D ambiguous. V lost 7 bases and J lost 0, with 5 bases in between. The CDR3 is 12 amino acids. CDR1 SGHTA and CDR2 FQGNSA come from the germline V gene. The CDR3 spells CASMLSTDTQYF. The DNA for the CDR3 is TGTGCCAGCATGCTGAGCACAGATACGCAGTATTTT.

The CDR3 nucleotides read TGTGCCAGCAGTTACTCGGTTACTAAAAGGAATGAGCAGTTCTTC. It yields the protein CASSYSVTKRNEQFF. The rearrangement links TRBV6-5 to TRBJ2-1; D not certain. Germline V gives CDR1 MNHEY, CDR2 SVGAGI. The CDR3 loop spans 15 amino acids. Trimming left V 0 bases short and J 7 bases short, with 13 bases between.

Only one count was recorded for this clone. In DNA form, the CDR3 reads TGTGCTAGTGGTTTGGGAGCGCCGAACACCGGGGAGCTGTTTTTT. Protein product: CASGLGAPNTGELFF. The chain employs TRBV12-5 and TRBJ2-2, with unresolved D. V shed 1 base and J shed 0 bases, with 6 bases lying between them. CDR3 length equals 15 residues. Germline values: CDR1 LGHNT, CDR2 FRNRAP. Looking up the rest from reference TRBV12-5 and TRBJ2-2 gives the full variable domain: DARVTQTPRHKVTEMGQEVTMRCQPILGHNTVFWYRQTMMQGLELLAYFRNRAPLDDSGMPKDRFSAEMPDATLATLKIQPSEPRDSAVYFCASGLGAPNTGELFFGEGSRLTVL.

This clone has just one count. The chain is built from TRBV5-5 and TRBJ2-6, with 8 bases that match TRBD1. This CDR3 spans 15 amino acids. Germline lookup yields CDR1 SGHKS and CDR2 YYEKEE (reference sequence). Trimming at V came to 4 bases and at J to 1 base, leaving 1 base not matched to a gene. In nucleotides, the CDR3 is TGTGCCAGCAGCCGGACAGGGTCTGGGGCCAACGTCCTGACTTTC. This encodes CASSRTGSGANVLTF.

V and J are TRBV10-3 and TRBJ2-6, with D hard to call. Germline loops: CDR1 ENHRY, CDR2 SYGVKD. V was trimmed by 5 bases and J by 5 bases, leaving 16 bases between them. The CDR3 runs to 16 residues. The CDR3 protein is CAISQAIQSRANVLTF. CDR3 coding DNA: TGTGCCATCAGTCAGGCGATACAAAGTCGGGCCAACGTCCTGACTTTC.

The CDR3 nucleotides read TGTGCCAGCAGTGAACCGAATTCACCCCTCCACTTT. This gives the protein CASSEPNSPLHF. The chain combines TRBV6-1 with TRBJ1-6; no reliable D call. This CDR3 is built from 12 residues. Per the germline V gene, CDR1 is MNHNS and CDR2 is SASEGT. Trimming shortened V by 2 bases and J by 7 bases, and 3 bases separated the two germline ends.

About this clone itself: This sample also contains other DNA sequences that code for the same CDR3. The chain joins TRBV9 to TRBJ1-5; D is ambiguous. Looked up from germline, CDR1 is SGDLS and CDR2 is YYNGEE. The germline V and J ends were trimmed by 0 bases and 5 bases, with 9 bases remaining between them. The CDR3 consists of 14 residues. CDR3 nucleotide sequence: TGTGCCAGCAGCGTAGGGACGGTTGATCAGCCCCAGCATTTT. Its protein is CASSVGTVDQPQHF.

The chain carries TRBV19 and TRBJ2-5; D not resolved. With 3 bases removed from V and 2 bases from J, the gap between germline ends came to 13 bases. The CDR3 totals 15 residues. Germline assignment: CDR1 LNHDA and CDR2 SQIVND (reference sequence). CDR3: CASSIGQARQETQYF. The CDR3 DNA reads TGTGCCAGTAGTATCGGGCAGGCACGTCAAGAGACCCAGTACTTC.

The CDR3 spells CSVAPGLHSGNTIYF. The CDR3 DNA reads TGCAGCGTGGCCCCGGGACTCCACTCTGGAAACACCATATATTTT. This chain links TRBV29-1 with TRBJ1-3; maybe TRBD1 (5 bases). This CDR3 spans 15 amino acids. Trimming cost V 6 bases and J 0 bases, with 15 bases left between them. Germline loops: CDR1 SQVTM, CDR2 ANQGSEA.

The chain's CDR3 is CATSRDPWGVNNEQFF. The CDR3 DNA follows: TGTGCCACCAGCAGAGATCCGTGGGGGGTCAACAATGAGCAGTTCTTC. The chain joins TRBV15 to TRBJ2-1; TRBD2 might be the D (6 bases). Germline-derived CDR1 and CDR2 are LNHNV and YYDKDF (reference sequence). Trimming removed 0 bases from V and 5 bases from J, with 14 bases in between. This CDR3 contains 16 residues. Based on the CDR3 plus reference TRBV15 and TRBJ2-1, the full variable domain is DAMVIQNPRYQVTQFGKPVTLSCSQTLNHNVMYWYQQKSSQAPKLLFHYYDKDFNNEADTPDNFQSRRPNTSFCFLDIRSPGLGDTAMYLCATSRDPWGVNNEQFFGPGTRLTVL.

This clone is medium-sized in the sample. The chain combines TRBV6-5 with TRBJ1-2; 7 bases line up with TRBD1. Germline assignment: CDR1 MNHEY and CDR2 SVGAGI. The CDR3 consists of 13 residues. J lost 4 bases, V lost 5 bases, and 4 bases had no gene match. The CDR3 is CASSGDRTYGYTF. The CDR3 bases are TGTGCCAGCAGTGGGGACAGAACCTATGGCTACACCTTC.

This chain joins TRBV7-2 and TRBJ1-1; 7 bases align to TRBD1. V lost 6 bases and J lost 1; bases outside the gene matches: 2. The CDR3 runs 13 residues. The germline V gene has CDR1 SGHTA and CDR2 FQGNSA. CDR3 residues: CASRRQGNTEAFF. As DNA, the CDR3 is TGTGCCAGCAGAAGACAGGGGAACACTGAAGCTTTCTTT.

V is TRBV6-5 and J is TRBJ2-1; no reliable D call. The CDR3 is made up of 13 amino acids. The V gene's germline CDR1 is MNHEY and CDR2 SVGAGI. V was shortened by 2 bases and J by 5 bases, with 7 bases between the two germline ends. This CDR3 is CASSYGANNEQFF. Here the CDR3 DNA reads TGTGCCAGCAGTTACGGAGCGAACAATGAGCAGTTCTTC.

The J gene is TRBJ1-4, the V gene TRBV7-9; D is undetermined. Trimming cost V 4 bases and J 10 bases, with 7 bases left between them. This CDR3 has 11 amino acids. Germline lookup yields CDR1 SEHNR and CDR2 FQNEAQ (reference sequence). The CDR3 DNA sequence: TGTGCCAGCAGCTACGTGGGAAAACTGTTTTTT. Its translation: CASSYVGKLFF.

The genes are TRBV7-2 and TRBJ1-6; possibly TRBD1 for D (6 bases). This CDR3 spans 14 amino acids. Germline CDR1 SGHTA, CDR2 FQGNSA. V was clipped by 5 bases and J by 6 bases, with 11 bases between them. The CDR3: CASSPQGLNSPLHF. The CDR3 DNA reads TGTGCCAGCAGCCCTCAGGGGCTTAATTCACCCCTCCACTTT.

Notes on this clone: The sample holds other DNA sequences that translate to the same CDR3. V gene TRBV11-2 combines with J gene TRBJ2-1, with 7 positions matching TRBD2. The germline CDR1 and CDR2 sequences are SGHAT and FQNNGV. The CDR3 has 17 amino acids. Germline trimming cut 5 bases from V and 3 bases from J; bases unmatched to any gene: 13. The CDR3 DNA is TGTGCCAGCAGCCTATTAGGGGCTAGCGGACACTACAATGAGCAGTTCTTC. This sequence encodes CASSLLGASGHYNEQFF. Combining the CDR3 with reference TRBV11-2 and TRBJ2-1 gives the whole variable domain EAGVAQSPRYKIIEKRQSVAFWCNPISGHATLYWYQQILGQGPKLLIQFQNNGVVDDSQLPKDRFSAERLKGVDSTLKIQPAKLEDSAVYLCASSLLGASGHYNEQFFGPGTRLTVL.

The gene calls are TRBV18 and TRBJ2-3, with 12 bases lining up with TRBD1. This CDR3 comprises 17 residues. Germline V lookup: CDR1 KGHSH, CDR2 LQKENI. V lost 3 bases and J lost 4; bases outside the gene matches: 8. CDR3 sequence: CASSPDWGTGGSDTQYF. The CDR3 DNA is TGTGCCAGCTCACCGGACTGGGGGACAGGGGGCTCAGATACGCAGTATTTT.

This chain uses TRBV19 with TRBJ1-4; 7 bases are shared with TRBD1. With 3 bases clipped from V and 8 bases from J, the junction kept 6 bases outside the gene matches. This CDR3 spans 14 amino acids. The germline V gene encodes CDR1 LNHDA and CDR2 SQIVND (reference sequence). The CDR3 reads CASSIQGTVEKLFF. For the CDR3, the DNA is TGTGCCAGTAGTATTCAAGGGACAGTGGAAAAACTGTTTTTT.